A selection of T cell receptor beta chains follows, all from one sample in a study of T-cell memory formation after mild COVID-19. TCRdb reprocessed the 5' RACE reads with MiXCR, giving one entry per CDR3 protein. This table holds 300,000 or so distinct CDR3 sequences, 15% found once. Sequenced: PBMCs or a T cell subset sorted from them (not recorded which). These receptors were obtained from a man aged 18 to 29 who had mild COVID-19 (a few samples of this study predate the infection). Cell type and time point are not known. The CDR3 runs from the conserved cysteine through the conserved F or W. The D gene is left open where the match is weak. For some rows the clone size is stated as once, few or many, or as a class when expanded; others skip it.

abundance	v_gene	j_gene	d_gene	CDR3nt	CDR3aa
few	TRBV6-5	TRBJ2-3	.	TGTGCCAGCAGGCGCCAGGGGAACACAGATACGCAGTATTTT	CASRRQGNTDTQYF
few	TRBV7-7	TRBJ2-2	TRBD2	TGTGCCAGCAGCCCAGGACTAGCGGGGATCACCGGGGAGCTGTTTTTT	CASSPGLAGITGELFF
.	TRBV7-9	TRBJ1-2	TRBD1	TGTGCCAGCGGTCTGGGACAGGCTAACTATGGCTACACCTTC	CASGLGQANYGYTF
.	TRBV14	TRBJ1-1	.	TGTGCCAGCAGCCAAGGGACAAGCCAGAAGAGGGCTTTCTTT	CASSQGTSQKRAFF
few	TRBV5-1	TRBJ2-7	.	TGCGCCAGCAGCGGTTGGGGCCCCCACGAGCAGTACTTC	CASSGWGPHEQYF
few	TRBV6-6	TRBJ1-2	TRBD1	TGTGCCAGCAGTTACGGGACAGGGGGCGAAGGGACCCACGGCTACACCTTC	CASSYGTGGEGTHGYTF
few	TRBV7-2	TRBJ1-1	.	TGTGCCAGCAGTCCCACAGGGCCAAACACTGAAGCTTTCTTT	CASSPTGPNTEAFF
few	TRBV4-2	TRBJ1-2	.	TGTGCCAGCAGCCAGGGGGGGGGCTCCTATGGCTACACCTTC	CASSQGGGSYGYTF
.	TRBV6-5	TRBJ2-5	.	TGTGCCAGCAGTTCGGACTCCTCCTCGGAGACCCAGTACTTC	CASSSDSSSETQYF
few	TRBV5-1	TRBJ2-3	TRBD2	TGCGCCAGCAGCTTGGGAGTCGGCGGGAGCCCCCTGGCGCAGTATTTT	CASSLGVGGSPLAQYF
few	TRBV3-1	TRBJ1-2	TRBD1	TGTGCCAGCAGTAGGACAGGGAGGTATGGCTACACCTTC	CASSRTGRYGYTF
.	TRBV4-2	TRBJ2-3	TRBD2	TGTGCCAGCAGCCCCCACGGGAGGACCACCGGGGATACGCAGTATTTT	CASSPHGRTTGDTQYF
.	TRBV5-6	TRBJ1-5	TRBD1	TGTGCCAGCAGCTCTCGGACAGGATATCAGCCCCAGCATTTT	CASSSRTGYQPQHF
few	TRBV19	TRBJ1-1	TRBD1	TGTGCCAGTAGTATGGGGGGCAGGGGGTACACTGAAGCTTTCTTT	CASSMGGRGYTEAFF
few	TRBV7-6	TRBJ2-5	TRBD2	TGTGCCAGCAGCTTTCTCGCTAGCGGGGAGACCCAGTACTTC	CASSFLASGETQYF
.	TRBV28	TRBJ1-5	TRBD1	TGTGCCAGCAGCCACAGCCGGGACAGAAATCAGCCCCAGCATTTT	CASSHSRDRNQPQHF
few	TRBV10-3	TRBJ2-5	TRBD2	TGTGCCATCATCATAGAGCGGGGTTGGGAGACCCAGTACTTC	CAIIIERGWETQYF
.	TRBV6-6	TRBJ2-1	.	TGTGCCAGCAGTAGCATGGGGTTCGATGAGCAGTTCTTC	CASSSMGFDEQFF
many	TRBV6-5	TRBJ2-1	TRBD2	TGTGCCAGCAGTCAAGCGCGGGGGGATGAGCAGTTCTTC	CASSQARGDEQFF
few	TRBV3-1	TRBJ2-3	.	TGTGCCAGCGGCCCAACAACAGATACGCAGTATTTT	CASGPTTDTQYF
few	TRBV20-1	TRBJ1-1	.	TGCAGTGCTAGAGATGATAAACTTGAAGCTTTCTTT	CSARDDKLEAFF